The clone carrying this T cell receptor beta chain was detected ten times or more. Its antigen is not identified. A single base separates this from a much larger clone, so it may be a read error. These data come from a study of breast tumors, draining lymph nodes, adjacent tissues. Study results and caveats: Tumors had less TCR diversity than lymph nodes, more than nontumor tissue.

TCRdb independently ran MiXCR on the multiplex PCR reads; one entry per CDR3 protein. The sample consists of some 170,000 distinct CDR3 sequences, 30% to 35% of them appearing once. Axillary draining lymph nodes of breast cancer patients supplied the node samples. The length of the CDR3 is 17 residues. Per germline, CDR1 SGHTA and CDR2 FQGNSA. The rearrangement links TRBV7-2 to TRBJ2-3; 13 positions agree with TRBD2. Material for sequencing was axillary lymph node tissue. The sequence was obtained from a female donor with breast cancer. Some clones in this sample may be carry-over from other donors' samples. The CDR3 sequence: CASSLGRLAGGTDPQYF. The CDR3 nucleotides are TGTGCCAGCAGCTTAGGCAGACTAGCGGGGGGCACAGATCCGCAGTATTTT.